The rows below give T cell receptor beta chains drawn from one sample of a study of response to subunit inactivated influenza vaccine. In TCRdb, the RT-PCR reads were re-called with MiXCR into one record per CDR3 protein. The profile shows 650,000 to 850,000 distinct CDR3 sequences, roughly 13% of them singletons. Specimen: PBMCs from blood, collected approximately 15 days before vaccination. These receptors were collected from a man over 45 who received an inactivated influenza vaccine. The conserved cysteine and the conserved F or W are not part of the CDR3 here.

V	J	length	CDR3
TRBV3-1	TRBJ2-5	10	ASSRIKETQY
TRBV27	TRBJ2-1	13	ASSLRAGAYNEQF
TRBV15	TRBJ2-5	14	ATSRPGQGGRETQY
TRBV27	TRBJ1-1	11	ASSLHRGTEAF
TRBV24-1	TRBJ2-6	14	ATSGWGRSGANVLT
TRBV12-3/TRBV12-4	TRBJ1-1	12	ASSFVDSLSEAF
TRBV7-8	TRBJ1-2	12	ASSLTQGVYGYT
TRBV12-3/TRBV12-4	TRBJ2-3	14	ASRTSGSSLTDTQY
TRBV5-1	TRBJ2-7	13	ASSLAAGGPREQY
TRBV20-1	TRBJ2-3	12	SASGPSGGGTQY
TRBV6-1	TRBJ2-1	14	ASSEPGLAGRNEQF
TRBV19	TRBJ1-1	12	ASSISGGPRAAF
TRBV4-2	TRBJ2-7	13	ASSQEDISSYEQY
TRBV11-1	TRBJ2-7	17	ASSSSLTGTSGSIYEQY
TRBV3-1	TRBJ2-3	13	ASSQAQGATDTQY
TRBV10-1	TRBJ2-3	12	ASSPAGITDTQY
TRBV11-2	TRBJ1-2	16	ASSLRKRTGIANYGYT
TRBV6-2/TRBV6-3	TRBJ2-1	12	ASSYSNRHNEQF
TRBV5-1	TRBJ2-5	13	AREDPPRYQETQY
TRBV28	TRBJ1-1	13	ASRPHRDGNTEAF
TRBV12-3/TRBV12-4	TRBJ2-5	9	ASSFSVTQY
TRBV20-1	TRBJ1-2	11	SARTGPLYGYT
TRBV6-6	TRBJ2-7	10	ASSTNGGEQY
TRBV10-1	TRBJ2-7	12	ASSESVGSHEQY
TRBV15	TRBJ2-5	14	ATSRPGQRGRETQY
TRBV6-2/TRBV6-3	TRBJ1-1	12	ASSYTRAGTEAF
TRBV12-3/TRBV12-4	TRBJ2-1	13	ASSLIWDSENEQF
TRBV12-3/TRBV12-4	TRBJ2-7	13	ASSLEGLVSYEQY
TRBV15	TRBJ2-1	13	ATSRALAARNEQF
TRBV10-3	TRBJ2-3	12	AISRYRDADTQY
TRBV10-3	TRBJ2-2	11	AISESMAGELF
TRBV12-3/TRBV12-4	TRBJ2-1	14	ASSSLWQGGYNEQF
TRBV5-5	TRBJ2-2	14	ASSPQTGANTGELF
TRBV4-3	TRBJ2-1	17	ASSQDMSGGQGMGNEQF
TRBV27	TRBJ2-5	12	ASSPLDRKETQY
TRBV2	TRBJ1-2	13	ASSDPIDSNYGYT
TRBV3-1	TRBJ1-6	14	ASSQLGTGRNSPLH
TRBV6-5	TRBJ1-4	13	ASSYSGGNNEKLF
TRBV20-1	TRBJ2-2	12	SARSGSNTGELF
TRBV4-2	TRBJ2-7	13	ASSQGLAEYYEQY
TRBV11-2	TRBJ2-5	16	ASSPRLAGERPRETQY
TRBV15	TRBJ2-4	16	ATSRDPFPDSEKNIQY
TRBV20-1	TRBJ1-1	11	SAWAGGYTEAF
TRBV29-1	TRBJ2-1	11	SALTRSNNEQF
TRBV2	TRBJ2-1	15	ASSDRTSGRRGIEQF
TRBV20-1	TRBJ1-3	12	SASTAGAGNTIY
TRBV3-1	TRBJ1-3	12	ASSQRNSGNTIY
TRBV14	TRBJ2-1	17	ASSQDLRLAGASYNEQF
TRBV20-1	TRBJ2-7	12	SAARGLNSYEQY
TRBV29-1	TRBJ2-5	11	SVSGRALETQY
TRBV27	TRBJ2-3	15	ASSLTVRTLRTDTQY
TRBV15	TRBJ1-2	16	ATSTRFLLEATNYGYT
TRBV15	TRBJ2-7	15	ATSGYKGILPSYEQY
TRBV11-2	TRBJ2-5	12	ASAMGVGRETQY